This TCR beta chain stems from a study of T cell responses to AZD1222 COVID-19 vaccine. Study context: Whether given at about 4 or about 12 weeks, second doses were pooled.

In the case of this clone: The antigen is not known.

Only in-frame clones appear in the TCRdb table, and some are missing; sequencing was by immunoSEQ multiplex PCR. The repertoire includes more than 150,000 clones, over 75% of them detected once, and roughly 1.6% sits in the top ten. Study-level findings and limits: Samples come after the peak T cell response, not at day 14. The donors showed a predominance of white British ancestry and of females, with possible underestimation of clonal diversity.

Trimming pared 2 bases from V and 8 bases from J, leaving 12 bases between. This CDR3 contains 13 residues. Sequences were derived from peripheral blood, sampled on day 0 of AZD1222 vaccination. The source of this sequence is an adult in good health. The gene calls are TRBV12-3 or TRBV12-4 and TRBJ1-2, with D possibly matching TRBD1 (5 bases). The CDR3 region is CASSLKGTWGYTF. In DNA, the CDR3 is TGTGCCAGCAGTTTAAAAGGGACCTGGGGCTACACCTTC.